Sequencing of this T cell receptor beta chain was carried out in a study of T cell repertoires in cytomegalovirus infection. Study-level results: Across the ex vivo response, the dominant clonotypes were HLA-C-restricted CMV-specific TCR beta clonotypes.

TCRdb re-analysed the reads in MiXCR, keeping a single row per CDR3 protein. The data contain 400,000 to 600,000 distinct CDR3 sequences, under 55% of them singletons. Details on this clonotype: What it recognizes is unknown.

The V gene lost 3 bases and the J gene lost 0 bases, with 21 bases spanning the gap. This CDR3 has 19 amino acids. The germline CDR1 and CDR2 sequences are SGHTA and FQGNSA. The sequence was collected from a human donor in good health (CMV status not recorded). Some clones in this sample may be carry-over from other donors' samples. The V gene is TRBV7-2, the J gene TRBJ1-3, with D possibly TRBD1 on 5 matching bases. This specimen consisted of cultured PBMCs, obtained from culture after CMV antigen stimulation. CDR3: CASSFSPSGRGNSGNTIYF. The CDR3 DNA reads TGTGCCAGCAGCTTCTCTCCCTCGGGTCGGGGGAACTCTGGAAACACCATATATTTT.